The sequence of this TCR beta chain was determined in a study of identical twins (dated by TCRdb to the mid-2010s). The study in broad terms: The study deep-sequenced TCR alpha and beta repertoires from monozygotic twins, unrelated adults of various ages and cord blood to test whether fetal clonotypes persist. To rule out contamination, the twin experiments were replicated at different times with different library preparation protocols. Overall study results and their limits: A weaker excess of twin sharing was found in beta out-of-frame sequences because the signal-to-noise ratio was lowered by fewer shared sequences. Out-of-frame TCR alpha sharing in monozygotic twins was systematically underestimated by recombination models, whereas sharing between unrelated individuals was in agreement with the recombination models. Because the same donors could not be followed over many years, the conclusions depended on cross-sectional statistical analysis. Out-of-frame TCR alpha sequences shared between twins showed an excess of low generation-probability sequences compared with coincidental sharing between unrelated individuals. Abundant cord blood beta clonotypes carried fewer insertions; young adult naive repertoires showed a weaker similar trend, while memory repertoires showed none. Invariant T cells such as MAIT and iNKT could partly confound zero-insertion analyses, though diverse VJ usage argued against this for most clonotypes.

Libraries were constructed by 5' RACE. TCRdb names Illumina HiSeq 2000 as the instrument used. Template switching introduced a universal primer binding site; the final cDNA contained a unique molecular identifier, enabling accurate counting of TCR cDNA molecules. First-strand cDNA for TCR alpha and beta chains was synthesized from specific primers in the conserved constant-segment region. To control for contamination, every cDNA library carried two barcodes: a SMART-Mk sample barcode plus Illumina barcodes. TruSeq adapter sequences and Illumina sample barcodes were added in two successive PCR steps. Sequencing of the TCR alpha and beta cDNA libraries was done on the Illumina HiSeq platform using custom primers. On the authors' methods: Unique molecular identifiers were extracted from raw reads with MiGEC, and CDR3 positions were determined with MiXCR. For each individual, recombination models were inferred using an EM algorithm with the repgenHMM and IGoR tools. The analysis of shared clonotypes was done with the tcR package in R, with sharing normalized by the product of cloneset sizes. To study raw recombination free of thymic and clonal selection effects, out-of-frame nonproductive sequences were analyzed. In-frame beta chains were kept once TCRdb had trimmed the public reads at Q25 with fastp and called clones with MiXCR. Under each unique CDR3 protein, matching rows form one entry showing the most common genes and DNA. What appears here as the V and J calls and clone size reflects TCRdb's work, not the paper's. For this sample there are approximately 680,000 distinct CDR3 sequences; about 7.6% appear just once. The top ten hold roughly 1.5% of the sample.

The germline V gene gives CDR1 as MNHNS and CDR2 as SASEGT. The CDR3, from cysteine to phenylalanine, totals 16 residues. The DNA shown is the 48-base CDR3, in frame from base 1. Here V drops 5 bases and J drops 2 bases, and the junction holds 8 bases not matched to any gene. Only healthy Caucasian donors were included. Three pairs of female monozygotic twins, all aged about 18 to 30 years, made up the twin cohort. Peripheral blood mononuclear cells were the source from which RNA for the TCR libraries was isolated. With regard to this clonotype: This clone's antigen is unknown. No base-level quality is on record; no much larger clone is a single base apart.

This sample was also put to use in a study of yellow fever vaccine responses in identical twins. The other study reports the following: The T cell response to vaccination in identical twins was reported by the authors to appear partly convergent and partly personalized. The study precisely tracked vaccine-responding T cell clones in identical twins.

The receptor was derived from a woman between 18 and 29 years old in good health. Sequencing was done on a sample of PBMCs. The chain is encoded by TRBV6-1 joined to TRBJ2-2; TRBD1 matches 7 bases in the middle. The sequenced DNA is TGTGCCAGCAGTCCCCTGGGGGACAGAAACACCGGGGAGCTGTTTTTT. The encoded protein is CASSPLGDRNTGELFF.